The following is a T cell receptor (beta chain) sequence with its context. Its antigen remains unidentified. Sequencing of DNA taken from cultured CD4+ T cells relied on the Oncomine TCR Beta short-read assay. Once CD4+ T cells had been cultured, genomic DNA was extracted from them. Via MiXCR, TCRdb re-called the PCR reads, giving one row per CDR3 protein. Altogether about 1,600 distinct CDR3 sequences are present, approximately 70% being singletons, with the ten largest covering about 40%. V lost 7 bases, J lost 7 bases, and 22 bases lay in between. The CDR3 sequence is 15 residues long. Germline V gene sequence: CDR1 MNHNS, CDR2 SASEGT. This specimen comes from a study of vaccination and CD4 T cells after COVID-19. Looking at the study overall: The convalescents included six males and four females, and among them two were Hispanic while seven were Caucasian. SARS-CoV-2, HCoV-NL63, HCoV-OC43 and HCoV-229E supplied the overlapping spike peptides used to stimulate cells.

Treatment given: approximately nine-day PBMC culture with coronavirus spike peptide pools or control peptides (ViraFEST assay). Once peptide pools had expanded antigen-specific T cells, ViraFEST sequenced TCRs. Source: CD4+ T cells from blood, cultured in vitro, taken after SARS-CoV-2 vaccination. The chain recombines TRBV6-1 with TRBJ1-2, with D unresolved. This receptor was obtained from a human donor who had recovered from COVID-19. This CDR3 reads CASTPERERAAGYTF. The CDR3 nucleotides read TGTGCCAGCACCCCGGAGAGGGAGCGAGCGGCTGGCTACACCTTC.